Here is one T cell receptor (beta chain) with its context. The sample originates from a study of preoperative IRX-2 immunotherapy in early breast cancer. Treatment specified: preoperative locoregional IRX-2 cytokine immunotherapy. Samples came from a phase Ib trial of preoperative locoregional IRX-2 cytokine immunotherapy. The CDR3 has 13 residues. Germline V gene data show CDR1 as GTSNPN and CDR2 as SVGIG (reference sequence). The V and J ends lost 5 bases and 4 bases respectively, with 11 bases between them. Profiled with immunoSEQ multiplex PCR; TCRdb holds only in-frame clones, not every one. Altogether about 98,000 clones are present, 80% to 90% being singletons, with the ten largest covering approximately 2%.

Sequenced material: tumor tissue, taken after IRX-2 immunotherapy. The sequence came from a human donor with breast cancer. The V gene is TRBV30, the J gene TRBJ1-4; tentative D call: TRBD1 (5 bases). The CDR3 spells CAWRDGLNEKLFF. As DNA, the CDR3 is TGTGCCTGGCGGGACGGCCTTAATGAAAAACTGTTTTTT.